This T cell receptor (beta chain) was observed in a study of OX40 agonist ivuxolimab in advanced cancers. Overall study: Patients in the trial were receiving intravenous ivuxolimab every 2 weeks, at doses of 0.01 to 10 mg/kg. Prior anti-PD-1, anti-PD-L1 or anti-CTLA-4 therapy was allowed; roughly 40% had some. Study-level points and caveats: Those patients achieving a partial response at 0.1-3.0 mg/kg showed among the lowest clonal expansion. CD8+ T cells averaged more expanded clones than CD4+.

The germline gives CDR1 SGHVS, CDR2 FQNEAQ. The CDR3 has 15 amino acids. Remarks on this clone: Its antigen is undetermined. At one end, the junction sequence differs from germline, possibly due to a read error.

Clones were read by immunoSEQ multiplex PCR, and TCRdb kept only the in-frame ones, dropping some. This sample has approximately 81,000 clones, with approximately 84% found just once. The receptor was isolated from an adult with an advanced solid tumor such as melanoma, head and neck, liver or kidney cancer. Sample: CD4+ or CD8+ T cells sorted from blood, taken in a trial of the OX40 agonist ivuxolimab. V usage is TRBV7-8 and J usage is TRBJ2-2; D is unclear. The CDR3 DNA follows: TGTGCCAGCAGCCTCATGACCTTGAACAGCGGGGAGCTGTTTTTT. The encoded protein is CASSLMTLNSGELFF.